This T cell receptor beta chain comes out of a study of tumour-infiltrating T cells in Burkitt lymphoma. As for the study in general: Survival, overall and progression-free, tracked with productive clonality.

This clone was seen more than once but under ten times. Between the trimmed V and J ends, which lost 4 bases and 0 bases, there was a span of 7 bases. The CDR3 has 13 amino acids. The germline CDR1 and CDR2 sequences are MNHEY and SVGAGI. TCRdb's table, derived via immunoSEQ multiplex PCR, lists solely in-frame clones and lacks some. The data show 1,500 to 2,000 clones, more than 15% seen once. The rearrangement joins TRBV6-5 to TRBJ2-7; D tentatively fits TRBD1 or TRBD2 (5 bases each). The TCR was taken from a human donor with diffuse large B-cell lymphoma. The sequenced sample consisted of tumor tissue. CDR3: CASSWGPSYEQYF. The CDR3 DNA reads TGTGCCAGCAGTTGGGGACCCTCCTACGAGCAGTACTTC.